This TCR beta chain appears in the sequencing data of a study of shared clonotypes between healthy human individuals. V shed 0 bases and J shed 0 bases, with 6 bases lying between them. The CDR3 length is 14 residues. Germline CDR1 reads GTSNPN; CDR2 reads SVGIG (reference sequence). Caucasian adults residing in Nashville, Tennessee made up all the donors. Using immunoSEQ multiplex PCR, the repertoire was profiled, and TCRdb retains in-frame clones only, with some absent. The sample holds roughly 1,600,000 clones, less than 99% seen once. This sequence was found in a young man in good health. The rearrangement uses TRBV30 and TRBJ1-5; D is unclear. Input material: naive CD4+ T cells sorted from blood. Specified subset: CD45RA+ positively selected. The CDR3 region has the DNA TGTGCCTGGAGTGTAGGTTATAGCAATCAGCCCCAGCATTTT. Its translation: CAWSVGYSNQPQHF.